This T cell receptor (beta chain) appears in the sequencing data of a study of patients and donors after allogeneic stem cell transplantation. One entry per CDR3 protein results from TCRdb running MiXCR on the RT-PCR reads. The sample carries about 76,000 distinct CDR3 sequences, 26% recorded once. This clonotype was observed a few times. CDR3 size: 13 residues. V lost 7 bases, J lost 8 bases, and 17 bases lay in between. This receptor was obtained from a human donor who was either an allogeneic HSCT recipient or a stem cell or donor lymphocyte infusion donor (not recorded which). It is not recorded whose cells these are; they may come from a transplant donor. The V call is TRBV12-3 or TRBV12-4, the J call TRBJ1-2, with D possibly matching TRBD1 (6 bases). Sequencing was done on a sample of blood, either unsorted or a sorted T cell fraction (not recorded which). DNA for the CDR3: TGTGCCAGCACCTCCCTACAGGGAGGAGGCTACACCTTC. Its protein is CASTSLQGGGYTF.